These 26 T cell receptor beta chains were sequenced from one sample in a study of blood T cell repertoires in COVID-19. Sequencing used immunoSEQ multiplex PCR; TCRdb keeps in-frame clones, though not all of them. Here the sample spans tens of thousands of clones, roughly 85% being singletons. The specimen was peripheral blood. The receptors originated from a human donor in a cohort sampled during active COVID-19. The donor label of this sample is uncertain.

The V gene is TRBV3-1 (or the pseudogene TRBV3-2), the J gene TRBJ2-1, with 7 bases fitting TRBD2. The germline V gene has CDR1 LGHDT and CDR2 YNNKEL (reference sequence). This CDR3 is 14 amino acids long. V dropped 3 bases and J dropped 7; count of bases not matched to a gene: 6. CDR3 sequence reads: CASSQSGARNEQFF. In nucleotides, the CDR3 is TGTGCCAGCAGCCAGAGCGGGGCGAGGAATGAGCAGTTCTTC.

This chain connects TRBV3-1 (or the pseudogene TRBV3-2) to TRBJ1-2, with 8 bases lining up with TRBD1. The CDR3 has 15 residues. The ends lost 3 bases at V and 5 bases at J; junction bases unmatched: 8. Per the germline V gene, CDR1 is LGHDT and CDR2 is YNNKEL (reference sequence). In nucleotides, the CDR3 is TGTGCCAGCAGCCACCATTTGGACAGGGCTTATGGCTACACCTTC. This sequence encodes CASSHHLDRAYGYTF.

The rearrangement links TRBV12-3 or TRBV12-4 to TRBJ2-5; TRBD1 aligns across 8 bases. After removal of 5 bases from V and 4 bases from J, the junction contained 0 bases not matched to a gene. There are 12 residues in the CDR3. CDR3 region: CASSTGGETQYF. The CDR3 DNA reads TGTGCCAGCAGTACAGGGGGAGAGACCCAGTACTTC.

This chain links TRBV3-1 (or the pseudogene TRBV3-2) with TRBJ1-2, with D maybe TRBD1 (6 bases). The CDR3 extends over 13 amino acids. Germline V CDR1 and CDR2: LGHDT, YNNKEL (reference sequence). Trimming left V 6 bases short and J 7 bases short, with 15 bases between. CDR3 region: CASSYRVSFGYTF. The CDR3 region has the DNA TGTGCCAGCAGTTACAGGGTTAGTTTTGGCTACACCTTC.

The chain has TRBV2 and TRBJ1-5; possible D gene TRBD1, 6 bases. Per the germline V gene, CDR1 is SNHLY and CDR2 is FYNNEI. The CDR3 consists of 12 residues. The ends were cut back, 4 bases at V and 9 bases at J, with 10 bases in the middle. The CDR3 nucleotides are TGTGCCAGCAGTGCCACAGGGATGCCCCAGCATTTT. Translated, it gives CASSATGMPQHF. The full variable domain, its missing parts supplied by reference TRBV2 and TRBJ1-5, is EPEVTQTPSHQVTQMGQEVILRCVPISNHLYFYWYRQILGQKVEFLVSFYNNEISEKSEIFDDQFSVERPDGSNFTLKIRSTKLEDSAMYFCASSATGMPQHFGDGTRLSIL.

This chain connects TRBV3-1 (or the pseudogene TRBV3-2) to TRBJ1-2; a weak D match, TRBD1 (5 bases). The V gene's germline CDR1 is LGHDT and CDR2 YNNKEL (reference sequence). Between the trimmed V and J ends, which lost 1 base and 1 base, there was a span of 10 bases. The length of the CDR3 is 15 residues. CDR3 DNA: TGTGCCAGCAGCCAAGTCTCCGGGGGTAACTATGGCTACACCTTC. This gives the protein CASSQVSGGNYGYTF.

V usage is TRBV2 and J usage is TRBJ1-4; no clear D. This CDR3 spans 14 amino acids. From germline, CDR1 is SNHLY and CDR2 FYNNEI. V lost 1 base to trimming and J lost 7 bases, with 10 bases between them. CDR3 sequence: CASSEGVGVEKLFF. As DNA, the CDR3 is TGTGCCAGCAGTGAAGGGGTCGGGGTTGAAAAACTGTTTTTT.

The V and J genes are TRBV3-1 (or the pseudogene TRBV3-2) and TRBJ2-1, with 9 bases aligning to TRBD2. The CDR3 extends over 16 amino acids. The V gene end was trimmed by 3 bases and the J gene end by 4 bases; junction bases not matched to a gene: 7. Germline CDR1 is LGHDT and CDR2 is YNNKEL (reference sequence). The CDR3 coding sequence is TGTGCCAGCAGCCAGCGGGGGGGTTCTCTATACAATGAGCAGTTCTTC. Translation gives CASSQRGGSLYNEQFF.

The gene calls are TRBV4-1 and TRBJ2-1, with 7 nucleotides matching TRBD2. The germline V gene has CDR1 MGHRA and CDR2 YSYEKL. The CDR3 length is 16 residues. Germline trimming cut 4 bases from V and 3 bases from J; bases unmatched to any gene: 9. CDR3 nucleotide sequence: TGCGCCAGCAGCCGGGCGTGGGGGGGAGACTACAATGAGCAGTTCTTC. Translation: CASSRAWGGDYNEQFF.

The V gene is TRBV11-2, the J gene TRBJ1-5; D perhaps matches TRBD1 (5 bases). This CDR3 is 18 amino acids long. Per germline, CDR1 SGHAT and CDR2 FQNNGV. Deletions cut 5 bases from V and 2 bases from J, with 22 bases between. CDR3 nucleotides: TGTGCCAGCAGCCCCACCTCGGGGGGAGTGGTGGGCAATCAGCCCCAGCATTTT. This sequence encodes CASSPTSGGVVGNQPQHF.

The rearrangement links TRBV13 to TRBJ2-7, with D perhaps TRBD2 (5 bases). Trimming pared 1 base from V and 1 base from J, leaving 8 bases between. Per the germline V gene, CDR1 is PRHDT and CDR2 is FYEKMQ (reference sequence). This CDR3 spans 14 amino acids. The CDR3: CASSLEGSSYEQYF. The CDR3 nucleotides are TGTGCCAGCAGCTTAGAAGGGAGTTCCTACGAGCAGTACTTC.

CDR3 DNA sequence: TGTGCCAGCAAGGCCGGGACAGATACGCAGTATTTT. This translates into CASKAGTDTQYF. V gene TRBV6-5 combines with J gene TRBJ2-3, with D unclear. V lost 7 bases, J lost 3 bases, and 8 bases lay in between. CDR1 and CDR2 (germline): MNHEY, SVGAGI. This CDR3 region has 12 residues.

This rearrangement joins TRBV7-6 to TRBJ1-3; TRBD1 might be the D (6 bases). Germline CDR1 SGHVS, CDR2 FNYEAQ. This CDR3 comprises 16 residues. Trimming shortened V by 4 bases and J by 3 bases, and 16 bases separated the two germline ends. Written as DNA, the CDR3 is TGTGCCAGCAGCTCTCCTCAGGGGCCCATTGGAAACACCATATATTTT. Translated: CASSSPQGPIGNTIYF.

This sequence joins TRBV19 and TRBJ2-1, with 8 bases lining up with TRBD2. Germline-derived CDR1 and CDR2 are LNHDA and SQIVND (reference sequence). CDR3 length: 15 residues. V was pared by 7 bases and J by 3 bases, with 8 bases of the junction left unmatched. The CDR3 coding sequence is TGTGCCAGTACCGGGGCGGGGGGCCTCTACAATGAGCAGTTCTTC. This sequence encodes CASTGAGGLYNEQFF.

In nucleotides, the CDR3 is TGCGCCAGCAGCTTGGGTGCGGGCACCTCCTACAATGAGCAGTTCTTC. Protein sequence: CASSLGAGTSYNEQFF. The J gene is TRBJ2-1, the V gene TRBV5-1; weak D call: TRBD2 (5 bases). Germline V lookup: CDR1 SGHRS, CDR2 YFSETQ. The CDR3 consists of 16 residues. Deletions cut 0 bases from V and 0 bases from J, with 10 bases between.

This clone was seen only once. This chain uses TRBV7-8 with TRBJ1-1; weak D call: TRBD1 (5 bases). The V end was cut by 1 base, the J end by 3 bases, with 9 bases between. The CDR3 extends over 14 amino acids. Germline V gene lookup returns CDR1 SGHVS and CDR2 FQNEAQ. This CDR3 is CASSLEVRDTEAFF. In DNA form, the CDR3 reads TGTGCCAGCAGCTTAGAGGTCAGGGACACTGAAGCTTTCTTT.

This clone was seen more than once but under ten times. The V gene is TRBV5-1, the J gene TRBJ2-5, with TRBD2 matching 9 bases. The J segment lost 5 bases and the V segment lost 0 bases, leaving 14 bases of the junction unmatched. The germline CDR1 and CDR2 sequences are SGHRS and YFSETQ. This CDR3 has 18 residues. The CDR3 loop is CASSLAFSSGAGVETQYF. Here the CDR3 DNA reads TGCGCCAGCAGCTTGGCCTTCTCTAGCGGGGCCGGGGTGGAGACCCAGTACTTC.

CDR3 coding DNA: TGTGCCAGCAGTATAGGACAGACTAGCAATCAGCCCCAGCATTTT. It is translated as CASSIGQTSNQPQHF. This sequence joins TRBV6-5 and TRBJ1-5; D might be TRBD1 (6 bases). The CDR3 sequence is 15 residues long. Trimming pared 5 bases from V and 0 bases from J, leaving 11 bases between. Germline CDR1 reads MNHEY; CDR2 reads SVGAGI.

This chain connects TRBV6-1 to TRBJ1-5, with D possibly being TRBD1 (6 bases). The CDR3 is made up of 17 amino acids. CDR1 MNHNS and CDR2 SASEGT come from the germline V gene. V lost 3 bases, J lost 2 bases, and 17 bases lay in between. The CDR3 DNA reads TGTGCCAGCAGTGACTTTAGGGAGGGGGGTGGCAATCAGCCCCAGCATTTT. Translating it yields CASSDFREGGGNQPQHF.

V usage is TRBV6-4 and J usage is TRBJ1-4; 7 bases match TRBD1. The CDR3 extends over 15 amino acids. Trimming at V came to 6 bases and at J to 5 bases, leaving 9 bases not matched to a gene. CDR1 is MRHNA and CDR2 is SNTAGT in the germline V gene. CDR3 nucleotide sequence: TGTGCCAGCAGCCCGACAGGGATTGGCAATGAAAAACTGTTTTTT. Encoded protein: CASSPTGIGNEKLFF.

The chain links TRBV6-5 to TRBJ2-5; no firm D call. With 4 bases removed from V and 3 bases from J, the gap between germline ends came to 12 bases. Germline V gene data show CDR1 as MNHEY and CDR2 as SVGAGI. CDR3 length equals 14 residues. The CDR3 protein is CASSSHVAEETQYF. In nucleotides, the CDR3 is TGTGCCAGCAGTTCCCATGTTGCGGAAGAGACCCAGTACTTC.

The V and J genes are TRBV25-1 and TRBJ2-2, with D possibly being TRBD2 (6 bases). The CDR3 is 14 amino acids. Trimming shortened V by 5 bases and J by 8 bases, and 15 bases separated the two germline ends. The germline V gene encodes CDR1 MGHDK and CDR2 SYGVNS. The CDR3 nucleotides read TGTGCCAGCAGTCCCCTTGGGGGGACGGGGGAGCTGTTTTTT. The encoded protein is CASSPLGGTGELFF.

V gene TRBV28 combines with J gene TRBJ2-1; TRBD1 aligns across 10 bases. This CDR3 is 15 amino acids long. The ends lost 6 bases at V and 4 bases at J; junction bases unmatched: 6. Germline V lookup: CDR1 MDHEN, CDR2 SYDVKM. For the CDR3, the DNA is TGTGCCAGCAGATATGGGACAGGGGCGTACAATGAGCAGTTCTTC. This translates into CASRYGTGAYNEQFF. Supplemented by reference TRBV28 and TRBJ2-1, the full variable domain reads DVKVTQSSRYLVKRTGEKVFLECVQDMDHENMFWYRQDPGLGLRLIYFSYDVKMKEKGDIPEGYSVSREKKERFSLILESASTNQTSMYLCASRYGTGAYNEQFFGPGTRLTVL.

This clone was seen more than once but under ten times. The V and J genes are TRBV10-2 and TRBJ2-7; 8 bases align to TRBD2. Germline trimming cut 0 bases from V and 3 bases from J; bases unmatched to any gene: 4. This CDR3 is 15 amino acids long. The germline V gene has CDR1 WSHSY and CDR2 SAAADI. The CDR3 is CASSESPRGDYEQYF. Written as DNA, the CDR3 is TGCGCCAGCAGTGAGTCGCCGCGGGGGGACTACGAGCAGTACTTC.

This sequence joins TRBV7-2 and TRBJ2-3, with 15 bases aligning to TRBD2. The CDR3 has 17 residues. Losses at the gene ends were 5 bases for V and 7 bases for J; bases not matched to a gene: 10. Germline V gene lookup returns CDR1 SGHTA and CDR2 FQGNSA. CDR3 region: CASSPGSGLAGGNTQYF. CDR3 sequence (DNA): TGTGCCAGCAGCCCTGGCTCGGGACTAGCGGGGGGAAATACGCAGTATTTT.

The chain links TRBV5-5 to TRBJ1-3, with TRBD1 identical over 7 bases. The germline CDR1 and CDR2 sequences are SGHKS and YYEKEE (reference sequence). The CDR3 is made up of 16 amino acids. V gave up 0 bases and J gave up 0 bases; unmatched junction bases: 3. The CDR3 reads CASSLGDSFSGNTIYF. Here the CDR3 DNA reads TGTGCCAGCAGCTTGGGGGACAGCTTCTCTGGAAACACCATATATTTT.